This TCR beta chain was sequenced in a study of blood T cell repertoires in COVID-19. Study overall: Collection of acute and convalescent COVID-19 samples took place in the United States, Italy and Spain. Sources were T cells, B-cell-depleted T cells, or PBMCs; the material itself was cDNA or gDNA.

This clone appeared once. V gave up 8 bases and J gave up 4 bases, with 12 bases separating them. The CDR3 contains 13 residues. Germline CDR1 reads LGHDT; CDR2 reads YNNKEL (reference sequence). Authors' methods: Reference gene primer amplification in the assay estimated nucleated cell counts. The repertoire was sequenced with immunoSEQ multiplex PCR; TCRdb's copy has only in-frame clones and lacks some. That table supplies the V and J calls and clone size; D and trimming were determined from the DNA. The repertoire has about 120,000 clones, roughly four fifths of them found once; the top ten carry about 4.2%.

The receptor's source is a woman between 65 and 79 years old with acute or convalescent COVID-19. The sample was peripheral blood. The chain has TRBV3-1 (or the pseudogene TRBV3-2) and TRBJ1-3; D gene uncertain. The CDR3 loop is CASCGSVGNTIYF. In DNA, the CDR3 is TGTGCCAGCTGTGGTTCGGTCGGAAACACCATATATTTT.